Here is one T cell receptor beta chain with its context. Its specificity is unknown. Germline CDR1 is SGHDN and CDR2 is FVKESK. V shed 1 base and J shed 0 bases, with 9 bases lying between them. CDR3 length: 15 amino acids. These data originate in a study of shared clonotypes between healthy human individuals. Points from the study as a whole: It was the few donors that limited the genetic and exposure-history diversity represented.

Original handling: Sequence data from immunoSEQ were junction-only and lacked quality scores; consequently, filtering differed. Sequenced by immunoSEQ multiplex PCR; TCRdb stores in-frame clones only, minus some. That table is the source of V, J and clone size, and D and trimming were worked out from the DNA. The data contain around 450,000 clones, roughly 83% of them singletons. The sample was PBMCs. The receptor's source is a woman between 40 and 55 years old in good health. Some clones in this sample may be carry-over from other donors' samples. V and J are TRBV14 and TRBJ2-5; D possibly corresponds to TRBD1 (5 bases). CDR3 sequence (DNA): TGTGCCAGCAGCCAAGGGACAACGTACCAAGAGACCCAGTACTTC. Encoded protein: CASSQGTTYQETQYF.